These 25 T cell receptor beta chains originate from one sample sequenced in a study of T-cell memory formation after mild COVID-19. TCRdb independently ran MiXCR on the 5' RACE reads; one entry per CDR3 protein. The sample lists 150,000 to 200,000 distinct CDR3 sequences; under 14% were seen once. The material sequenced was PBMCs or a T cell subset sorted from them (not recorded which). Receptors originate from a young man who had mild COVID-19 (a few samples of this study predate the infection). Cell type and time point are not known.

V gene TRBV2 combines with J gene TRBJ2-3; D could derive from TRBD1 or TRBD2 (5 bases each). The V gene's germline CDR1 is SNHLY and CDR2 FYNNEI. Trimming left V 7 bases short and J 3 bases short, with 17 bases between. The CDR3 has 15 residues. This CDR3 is CASMGLALGTDTQYF. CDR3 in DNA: TGTGCCAGCATGGGGCTAGCACTCGGTACAGATACGCAGTATTTT.

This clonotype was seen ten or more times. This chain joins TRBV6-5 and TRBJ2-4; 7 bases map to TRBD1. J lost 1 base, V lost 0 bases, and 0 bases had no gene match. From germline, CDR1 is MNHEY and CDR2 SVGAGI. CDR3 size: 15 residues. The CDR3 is CASSYSGGAKNIQYF. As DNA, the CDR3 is TGTGCCAGCAGTTACTCAGGGGGCGCCAAAAACATTCAGTACTTC.

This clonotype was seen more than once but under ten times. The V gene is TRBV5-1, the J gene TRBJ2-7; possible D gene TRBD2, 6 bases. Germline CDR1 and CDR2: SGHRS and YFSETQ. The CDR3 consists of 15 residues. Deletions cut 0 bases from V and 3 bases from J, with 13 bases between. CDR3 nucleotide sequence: TGCGCCAGCAGCTTGGGACCGGGGGAGATCTACGAGCAGTACTTC. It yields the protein CASSLGPGEIYEQYF.

The DNA of the CDR3 is TGTGCCAGCGCGGTTGGCTGGGGCACAGATACGCAGTATTTT. Translated, it gives CASAVGWGTDTQYF. The chain is built from TRBV6-5 and TRBJ2-3; D unclear. The CDR3 sequence is 14 residues long. Germline CDR1 reads MNHEY; CDR2 reads SVGAGI. V lost 8 bases, J lost 1 base, and 13 bases lay in between.

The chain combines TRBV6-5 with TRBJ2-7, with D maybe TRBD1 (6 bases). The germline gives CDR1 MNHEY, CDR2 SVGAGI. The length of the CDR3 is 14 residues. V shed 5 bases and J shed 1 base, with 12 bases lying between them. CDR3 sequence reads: CASSLDRRSYEQYF. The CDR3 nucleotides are TGTGCCAGCAGTCTCGACAGGCGGTCCTACGAGCAGTACTTC.

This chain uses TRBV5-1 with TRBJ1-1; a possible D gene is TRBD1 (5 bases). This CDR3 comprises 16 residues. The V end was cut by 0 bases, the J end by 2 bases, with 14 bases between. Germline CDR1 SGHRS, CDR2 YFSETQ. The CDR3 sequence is CASSLVWGTVNTEAFF. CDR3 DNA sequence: TGCGCCAGCAGCTTGGTATGGGGGACGGTTAACACTGAAGCTTTCTTT.

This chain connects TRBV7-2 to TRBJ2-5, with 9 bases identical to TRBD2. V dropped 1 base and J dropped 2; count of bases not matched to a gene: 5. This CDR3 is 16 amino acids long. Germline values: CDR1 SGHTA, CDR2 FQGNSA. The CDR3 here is CASSLGRAGGQETQYF. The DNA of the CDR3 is TGTGCCAGCAGCTTAGGTCGAGCGGGGGGTCAAGAGACCCAGTACTTC. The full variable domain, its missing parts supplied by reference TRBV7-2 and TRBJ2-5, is GAGVSQSPSNKVTEKGKDVELRCDPISGHTALYWYRQSLGQGLEFLIYFQGNSAPDKSGLPSDRFSAERTGGSVSTLTIQRTQQEDSAVYLCASSLGRAGGQETQYFGPGTRLLVL.

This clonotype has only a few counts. The CDR3 here is CASSPGGAGVHEQYV. The CDR3 nucleotides read TGTGCCAGCAGCCCCGGGGGGGCCGGTGTCCACGAGCAGTACGTC. This chain joins TRBV27 and TRBJ2-7; the match to TRBD2 covers 8 bases. The germline CDR1 and CDR2 sequences are MNHEY and SMNVEV (reference sequence). The trim removed 6 bases at V and 5 bases at J, leaving 12 bases unmatched. CDR3 length: 15 residues.

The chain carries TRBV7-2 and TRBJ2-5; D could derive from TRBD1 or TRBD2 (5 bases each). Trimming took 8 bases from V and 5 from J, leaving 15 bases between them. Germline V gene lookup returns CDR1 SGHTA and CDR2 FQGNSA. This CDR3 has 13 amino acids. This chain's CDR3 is CASVPGPWETQYF. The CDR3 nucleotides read TGTGCCAGCGTACCGGGACCTTGGGAGACCCAGTACTTC.

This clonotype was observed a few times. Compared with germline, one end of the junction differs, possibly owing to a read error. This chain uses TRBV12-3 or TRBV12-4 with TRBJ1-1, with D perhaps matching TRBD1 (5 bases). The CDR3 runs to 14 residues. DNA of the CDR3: TGTGCCAGCAGTTTAGCTTGGGACGCTAGGGAAGTTTTCTTT. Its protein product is CASSLAWDAREVFF.

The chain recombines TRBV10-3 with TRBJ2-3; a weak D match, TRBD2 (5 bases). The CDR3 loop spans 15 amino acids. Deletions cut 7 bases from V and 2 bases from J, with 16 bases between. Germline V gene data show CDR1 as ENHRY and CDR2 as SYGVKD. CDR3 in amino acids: CAINKKDLFTDTQYF. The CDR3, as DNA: TGTGCCATCAATAAGAAGGACTTATTCACAGATACGCAGTATTTT.

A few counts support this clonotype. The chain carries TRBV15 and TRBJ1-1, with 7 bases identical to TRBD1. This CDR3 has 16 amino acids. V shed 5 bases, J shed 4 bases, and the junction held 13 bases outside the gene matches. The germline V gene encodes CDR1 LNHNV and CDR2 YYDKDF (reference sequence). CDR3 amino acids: CATSPEGAGTGTEAFF. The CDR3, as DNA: TGTGCCACCAGCCCGGAGGGGGCCGGGACTGGCACTGAAGCTTTCTTT.

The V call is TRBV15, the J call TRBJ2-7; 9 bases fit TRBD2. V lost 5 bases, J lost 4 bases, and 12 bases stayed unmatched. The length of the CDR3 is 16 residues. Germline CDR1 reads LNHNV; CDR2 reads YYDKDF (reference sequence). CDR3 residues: CATSRRGGAGGYEQYF. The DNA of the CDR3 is TGTGCCACCAGCCGAAGGGGGGGAGCGGGGGGTTACGAGCAGTACTTC.

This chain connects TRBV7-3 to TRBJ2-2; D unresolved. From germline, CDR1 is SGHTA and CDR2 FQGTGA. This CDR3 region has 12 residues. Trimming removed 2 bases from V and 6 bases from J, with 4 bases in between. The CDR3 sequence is CASSLFPGELFF. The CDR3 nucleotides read TGTGCCAGCAGCTTATTTCCCGGGGAGCTGTTTTTT. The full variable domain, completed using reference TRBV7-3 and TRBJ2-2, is GAGVSQTPSNKVTEKGKYVELRCDPISGHTALYWYRQSLGQGPEFLIYFQGTGAADDSGLPNDRFFAVRPEGSVSTLKIQRTERGDSAVYLCASSLFPGELFFGEGSRLTVL.

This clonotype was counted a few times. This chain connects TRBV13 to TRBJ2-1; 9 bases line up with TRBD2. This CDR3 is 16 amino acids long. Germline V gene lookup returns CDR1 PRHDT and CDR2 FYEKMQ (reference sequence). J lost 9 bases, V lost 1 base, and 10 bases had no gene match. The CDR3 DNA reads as TGTGCCAGCAGCTTAGATCGTGCGGGGGGGCCGGGTGAGCAGTTCTTC. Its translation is CASSLDRAGGPGEQFF.

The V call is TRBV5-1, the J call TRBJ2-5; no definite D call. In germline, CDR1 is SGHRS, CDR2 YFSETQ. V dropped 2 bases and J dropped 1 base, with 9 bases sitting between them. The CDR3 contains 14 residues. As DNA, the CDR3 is TGCGCCAGCAGCTTATTCAAGGCCCAAGAGACCCAGTACTTC. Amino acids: CASSLFKAQETQYF.

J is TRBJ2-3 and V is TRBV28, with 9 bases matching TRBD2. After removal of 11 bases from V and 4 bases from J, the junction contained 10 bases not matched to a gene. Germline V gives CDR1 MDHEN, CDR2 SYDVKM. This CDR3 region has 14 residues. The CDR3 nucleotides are TGTGCCTCTCGGCGGGGGGGCTTGGCAGATACGCAGTATTTT. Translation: CASRRGGLADTQYF.

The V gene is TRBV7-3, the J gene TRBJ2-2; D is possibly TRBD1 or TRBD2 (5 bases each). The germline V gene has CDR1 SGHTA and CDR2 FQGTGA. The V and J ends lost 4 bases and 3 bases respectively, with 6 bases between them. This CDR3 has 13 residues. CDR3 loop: CASSSGHTGELFF. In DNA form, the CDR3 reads TGTGCCAGCAGCTCGGGACACACCGGGGAGCTGTTTTTT.

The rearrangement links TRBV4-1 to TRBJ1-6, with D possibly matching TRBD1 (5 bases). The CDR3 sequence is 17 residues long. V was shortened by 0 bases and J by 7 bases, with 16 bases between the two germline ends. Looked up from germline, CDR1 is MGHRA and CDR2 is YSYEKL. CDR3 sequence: CASSQDRGQTRNSPLHF. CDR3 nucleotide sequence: TGCGCCAGCAGCCAAGATCGGGGCCAGACGAGGAATTCACCCCTCCACTTT.

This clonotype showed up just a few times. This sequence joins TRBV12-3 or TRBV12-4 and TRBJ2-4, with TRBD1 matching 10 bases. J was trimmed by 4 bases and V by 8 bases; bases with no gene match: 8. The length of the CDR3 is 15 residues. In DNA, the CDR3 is TGTGCCAGCCAAACCGGGACAGGGGAGAAAAACATTCAGTACTTC. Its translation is CASQTGTGEKNIQYF.

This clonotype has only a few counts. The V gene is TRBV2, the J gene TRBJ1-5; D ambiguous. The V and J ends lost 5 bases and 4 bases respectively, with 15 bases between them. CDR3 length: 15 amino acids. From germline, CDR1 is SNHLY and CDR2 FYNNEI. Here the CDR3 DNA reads TGTGCCAGCAGTCTAGACCCGGGAACTAATCAGCCCCAGCATTTT. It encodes CASSLDPGTNQPQHF.

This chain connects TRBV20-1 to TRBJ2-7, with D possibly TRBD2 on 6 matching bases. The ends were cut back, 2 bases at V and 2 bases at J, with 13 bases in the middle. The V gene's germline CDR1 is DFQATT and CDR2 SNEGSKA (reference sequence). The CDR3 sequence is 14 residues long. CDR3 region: CSARQAGTTYEQYF. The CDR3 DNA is TGCAGTGCTAGACAAGCGGGTACAACCTACGAGCAGTACTTC.

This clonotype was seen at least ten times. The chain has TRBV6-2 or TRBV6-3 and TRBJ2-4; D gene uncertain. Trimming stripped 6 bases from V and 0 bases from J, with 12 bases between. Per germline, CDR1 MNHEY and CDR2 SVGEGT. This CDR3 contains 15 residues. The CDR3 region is CASRTLLLAKNIQYF. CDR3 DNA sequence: TGTGCCAGCAGGACATTGTTACTAGCCAAAAACATTCAGTACTTC.

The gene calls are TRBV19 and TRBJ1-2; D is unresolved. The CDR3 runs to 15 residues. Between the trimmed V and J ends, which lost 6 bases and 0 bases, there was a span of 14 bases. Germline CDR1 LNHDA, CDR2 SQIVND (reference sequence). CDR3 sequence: CASRYGPHPNYGYTF. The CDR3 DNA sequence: TGTGCCAGTAGATATGGGCCCCACCCTAACTATGGCTACACCTTC. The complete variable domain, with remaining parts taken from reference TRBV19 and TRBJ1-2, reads DGGITQSPKYLFRKEGQNVTLSCEQNLNHDAMYWYRQDPGQGLRLIYYSQIVNDFQKGDIAEGYSVSREKKESFPLTVTSAQKNPTAFYLCASRYGPHPNYGYTFGSGTRLTVV.

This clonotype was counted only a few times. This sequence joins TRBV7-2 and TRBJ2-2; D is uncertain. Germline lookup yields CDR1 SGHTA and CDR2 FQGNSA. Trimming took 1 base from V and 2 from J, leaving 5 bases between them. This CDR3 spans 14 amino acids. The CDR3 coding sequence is TGTGCCAGCAGCTTAGGCCACAACACCGGGGAGCTGTTTTTT. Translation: CASSLGHNTGELFF.